This T cell receptor beta chain was recorded in a study of kidney transplant recipient with SARS-CoV-2 infection. TCRdb itself ran the reads through MiXCR, one entry per CDR3 protein. The data contain fewer than 250,000 distinct CDR3 sequences, under 30% of them singletons. Between the trimmed V and J ends, which lost 5 bases and 4 bases, there was a span of 23 bases. This CDR3 contains 17 residues. Germline CDR1 reads MGHDK; CDR2 reads SYGVNS. At least ten counts were recorded for this clonotype. The V gene is TRBV25-1, the J gene TRBJ1-2, with no clear D. The input for sequencing was a blood sample, taken at baseline and between days 110 and 120 from a kidney transplant recipient. This receptor was obtained from a male patient younger than 45 who had COVID-19 and was a kidney transplant recipient. These T cells may partly come from the graft donor. CDR3 in amino acids: CASSYWQELGKTYGYTF. The CDR3 DNA is TGTGCCAGCAGTTATTGGCAAGAACTGGGAAAGACCTATGGCTACACCTTC.